This T cell receptor (beta chain) was recorded in a study of CD8 T cells in Susac syndrome. When the RNA was reverse transcribed, random hexamers were used with an input of roughly 0.45 to 1 ug. TCRdb reprocessed the immunoSEQ multiplex PCR reads via MiXCR and lists one record per CDR3 protein. The sample consists of roughly 150,000 distinct CDR3 sequences, approximately 96% of them appearing once. The CDR3 contains 12 residues. Trimming shortened V by 8 bases and J by 4 bases, and 9 bases separated the two germline ends. The germline gives CDR1 MNHEY, CDR2 SMNVEV (reference sequence). The material sequenced was CD8+ T cells from PBMCs. The sequence came from a human donor with multiple sclerosis. This chain joins TRBV27 and TRBJ2-4, with D uncertain. CDR3 in amino acids: CASGVGKNIQYF. CDR3 nucleotide sequence: TGTGCCAGCGGAGTGGGGAAAAACATTCAGTACTTC.